This passage covers 12 T cell receptor beta chains from one sample sequenced in a study of metastatic and nonmetastatic thyroid tumors. Thyroid surgery was performed in patients who had received no treatment beforehand. With MiXCR, TCRdb called clones anew from the PCR reads. The repertoire holds around 65,000 clones, with 12% to 15% as singletons. Sequencing used blood. These receptors all come from a male donor with papillary thyroid cancer or a benign thyroid nodule (not recorded which). Some clones in this sample may be carry-over from other donors' samples.

This clone was detected many times. V and J are TRBV18 and TRBJ2-5, with D perhaps matching TRBD2 (5 bases). The CDR3 has 14 amino acids. Deletions cut 0 bases from V and 5 bases from J, with 10 bases between. Germline-derived CDR1 and CDR2 are KGHSH and LQKENI. In nucleotides, the CDR3 is TGTGCCAGCTCACCACCGATGAGGAGGGAGACCCAGTACTTC. It specifies CASSPPMRRETQYF.

The chain links TRBV4-1 to TRBJ2-7, with unresolved D. CDR1 and CDR2 from the germline V gene are MGHRA and YSYEKL. Between the trimmed V and J ends, which lost 2 bases and 3 bases, there was a span of 14 bases. This CDR3 contains 15 residues. The CDR3 loop is CASSQYGQPNYEQYF. The DNA for the CDR3 is TGCGCCAGCAGCCAATACGGGCAGCCTAACTACGAGCAGTACTTC.

This clone was observed at least ten times. This chain joins TRBV11-2 and TRBJ2-7; D is perhaps TRBD1 (5 bases). The CDR3 spans 14 residues. CDR1 and CDR2 from the germline V gene are SGHAT and FQNNGV. The V end was cut by 4 bases, the J end by 2 bases, with 12 bases between. CDR3 protein: CASSYQGFPYEQYF. Here the CDR3 DNA reads TGTGCCAGCAGCTACCAGGGATTCCCCTACGAGCAGTACTTC.

In this sample, this clone turned up many times. In the same sample, other DNA sequences code for this CDR3. The chain employs TRBV27 and TRBJ1-2; D gene ambiguous. Between the trimmed V and J ends, which lost 8 bases and 1 base, there was a span of 11 bases. The CDR3 is made up of 13 amino acids. Germline loops: CDR1 MNHEY, CDR2 SMNVEV (reference sequence). This CDR3 is CASSPDGNYGYTF. The CDR3 bases are TGTGCCAGCTCCCCCGACGGTAACTATGGCTACACCTTC.

Many counts were recorded for this clone. The chain uses TRBV6-1 and TRBJ2-5, with TRBD1 as a possible D gene (6 bases). The CDR3 totals 15 residues. Trimming removed 1 base at V and 5 bases at J, with 14 bases between. Germline V gene data show CDR1 as MNHNS and CDR2 as SASEGT. The CDR3 nucleotides are TGTGCCAGCAGTGAAGGAGTTGGGGGCGGGGAGACCCAGTACTTC. This gives the protein CASSEGVGGGETQYF.

Worth noting for this clone: With a much larger clone just one base away, this may be a read error. This sequence joins TRBV27 and TRBJ2-5; 7 nucleotides agree with TRBD1. V trimming: 5 bases; J trimming: 4 bases; junction bases outside the gene matches: 10. This CDR3 region has 15 residues. Germline V gives CDR1 MNHEY, CDR2 SMNVEV (reference sequence). Here the CDR3 reads CASSPPGTVRETQYF. In DNA, the CDR3 is TGTGCCAGCAGTCCCCCCGGGACAGTAAGAGAGACCCAGTACTTC.

On this clone: A much larger clonotype is one base distant, so this may be a read error. The chain uses TRBV30 and TRBJ2-3, with D possibly being TRBD1 (6 bases). Trimming shortened V by 5 bases and J by 5 bases, and 8 bases separated the two germline ends. The CDR3 length is 11 residues. Germline V gene lookup returns CDR1 GTSNPN and CDR2 SVGIG (reference sequence). The CDR3 DNA follows: TGTGCCTGGGAGACAGGAGATACGCAGTATTTT. Encoded protein: CAWETGDTQYF. Full variable domain (missing parts from reference TRBV30 and TRBJ2-3): SQTIHQWPATLVQPVGSPLSLECTVEGTSNPNLYWYRQAAGRGLQLLFYSVGIGQISSEVPQNLSASRPQDRQFILSSKKLLLSDSGFYLCAWETGDTQYFGPGTRLTVL.

This clone was found many times. V and J are TRBV7-9 and TRBJ2-3, with 8 bases aligning to TRBD2. The germline gives CDR1 SEHNR, CDR2 FQNEAQ (reference sequence). V lost 5 bases and J lost 4; bases outside the gene matches: 5. The CDR3 is 14 amino acids. The CDR3: CASSLGLAADTQYF. The DNA for the CDR3 is TGTGCCAGCAGCCTAGGACTAGCAGCAGATACGCAGTATTTT.

This clone was recorded many times. The rearrangement uses TRBV11-2 and TRBJ1-1; weak D call: TRBD1 (6 bases). V gave up 1 base and J gave up 6 bases, with 18 bases separating them. The CDR3 contains 16 residues. Germline CDR1 and CDR2: SGHAT and FQNNGV. CDR3 coding DNA: TGTGCCAGCAGCTTAGTTTCATGGGGGGCCAGGGCTGAAGCTTTCTTT. It yields the protein CASSLVSWGARAEAFF. The variable domain in full, with the rest retrieved from reference TRBV11-2 and TRBJ1-1, is EAGVAQSPRYKIIEKRQSVAFWCNPISGHATLYWYQQILGQGPKLLIQFQNNGVVDDSQLPKDRFSAERLKGVDSTLKIQPAKLEDSAVYLCASSLVSWGARAEAFFGQGTRLTVV.

The table lists this clone with many counts. CDR3 loop: CASSVGSDWNEQFF. In nucleotides, the CDR3 is TGTGCCAGCAGCGTAGGGTCTGACTGGAATGAGCAGTTCTTC. The chain links TRBV9 to TRBJ2-1; D not resolved. Trimming left V 0 bases short and J 7 bases short, with 11 bases between. Germline lookup yields CDR1 SGDLS and CDR2 YYNGEE. This CDR3 is built from 14 residues.

This clone was detected many times. The gene calls are TRBV20-1 and TRBJ2-1, with 13 positions matching TRBD2. Trimming at V came to 2 bases and at J to 8 bases, leaving 12 bases not matched to a gene. The CDR3 contains 17 residues. Germline V lookup: CDR1 DFQATT, CDR2 SNEGSKA (reference sequence). The CDR3: CSARFPGTSGVMYEQFF. CDR3 in DNA: TGCAGTGCTAGATTCCCCGGGACTAGCGGGGTTATGTATGAGCAGTTCTTC.

This clone has a count of ten or more. The V gene is TRBV13, the J gene TRBJ2-1, with 11 bases identical to TRBD1. Germline CDR1 is PRHDT and CDR2 is FYEKMQ (reference sequence). The ends lost 4 bases at V and 8 bases at J; junction bases unmatched: 7. The CDR3 runs 15 residues. This chain's CDR3 is CASSSWTGGIYEQFF. The CDR3 nucleotides read TGTGCCAGCAGCTCCTGGACAGGGGGCATCTATGAGCAGTTCTTC.